A single sample is the source of the 19 T cell receptor beta chains below, sequenced in a study of blood T cell repertoires in COVID-19. Data came from immunoSEQ multiplex PCR; TCRdb stores just in-frame clones and leaves some out. The sample contains over 130,000 clones, about 82% of which appear only once. Sequencing was carried out using peripheral blood. The receptors originated from a man aged 45-65 years with acute or convalescent COVID-19.

CDR3 coding DNA: TGTGCCAGTACCCCGGGGGGACGGCCCCAGCATTTT. Translation gives CASTPGGRPQHF. The chain carries TRBV19 and TRBJ1-5, with D perhaps TRBD1 (5 bases). CDR1 is LNHDA and CDR2 is SQIVND in the germline V gene (reference sequence). There are 12 residues in the CDR3. Trimming removed 7 bases at V and 9 bases at J, with 13 bases between.

V and J are TRBV4-2 and TRBJ2-2; TRBD2 matches at 10 bases. Germline lookup yields CDR1 LGHNA and CDR2 YNFKEQ. The V and J ends lost 4 bases and 2 bases, in that order; junction bases with no gene match: 13. The CDR3 contains 19 residues. CDR3 nucleotides: TGTGCCAGCAGCCCTCGCCGCCCGACTAGCGGGCAAAACACCGGGGAGCTGTTTTTT. Encoded protein: CASSPRRPTSGQNTGELFF.

This clone has a handful of counts. The chain joins TRBV6-5 to TRBJ1-4, with unresolved D. Germline-derived CDR1 and CDR2 are MNHEY and SVGAGI. The V and J ends lost 5 bases and 6 bases respectively, with 16 bases between them. The CDR3 is 15 amino acids. The DNA of the CDR3 is TGTGCCAGCAGTCTCTTGAGGAGGGTGGATGAAAAACTGTTTTTT. Protein sequence: CASSLLRRVDEKLFF.

The rearrangement uses TRBV7-9 and TRBJ2-1; TRBD1 matches at 10 bases. V lost 5 bases and J lost 7; bases outside the gene matches: 2. This CDR3 region has 13 residues. CDR1 is SEHNR, CDR2 FQNEAQ, per germline (reference sequence). The CDR3 here is CASSAGQGNEQFF. The DNA for the CDR3 is TGTGCCAGCAGCGCGGGACAGGGGAATGAGCAGTTCTTC.

This clone has more than one count but fewer than ten. The CDR3, as DNA: TGCGCCAGCAGCCAAACAGGGTATTATAGCAATCAGCCCCAGCATTTT. This encodes CASSQTGYYSNQPQHF. The chain joins TRBV4-1 to TRBJ1-5; tentative D call: TRBD1 (6 bases). With 2 bases removed from V and 0 bases from J, the gap between germline ends came to 11 bases. The CDR3 sequence is 16 residues long. Looked up from germline, CDR1 is MGHRA and CDR2 is YSYEKL.

This chain uses TRBV19 with TRBJ1-2, with D possibly matching TRBD1 (5 bases). The CDR3 consists of 16 residues. V lost 3 bases and J 4 bases, leaving 18 bases between the germline ends. The germline gives CDR1 LNHDA, CDR2 SQIVND (reference sequence). As DNA, the CDR3 is TGTGCCAGTAGTATTAACAACAGGCCAGGTTCCTATGGCTACACCTTC. Protein product: CASSINNRPGSYGYTF.

The chain recombines TRBV5-1 with TRBJ2-1, with 12 nucleotides matching TRBD2. This CDR3 has 16 amino acids. CDR1 and CDR2 from the germline V gene are SGHRS and YFSETQ. Trimming at V came to 4 bases and at J to 4 bases, leaving 6 bases not matched to a gene. CDR3 residues: CASSLGGLAGYNEQFF. The DNA of the CDR3 is TGCGCCAGCAGCCTAGGGGGACTAGCGGGTTACAATGAGCAGTTCTTC.

The chain carries TRBV16 and TRBJ1-3, with TRBD1 matching 7 bases. Germline CDR1 KGHSY, CDR2 FQNENV. The V segment lost 5 bases and the J segment 2 bases; nucleotides outside the gene matches: 6. The CDR3 contains 15 residues. This chain's CDR3 is CASSADRVTGNTIYF. The CDR3 nucleotides are TGTGCCAGCAGCGCCGACAGGGTTACTGGAAACACCATATATTTT.

This sequence joins TRBV19 and TRBJ2-5, with D possibly being TRBD1 (6 bases). This CDR3 comprises 13 residues. Germline V gene data show CDR1 as LNHDA and CDR2 as SQIVND (reference sequence). With 5 bases removed from V and 5 bases from J, the gap between germline ends came to 12 bases. The CDR3 coding sequence is TGTGCCAGTAGTGACGGGACATTGGAGACCCAGTACTTC. As protein: CASSDGTLETQYF.

The chain links TRBV6-4 to TRBJ2-3; 8 bases map to TRBD2. Germline V gives CDR1 MRHNA, CDR2 SNTAGT. The CDR3 is 16 amino acids. Unmatched junction bases numbered 6, after V lost 0 bases and J lost 4 bases. The CDR3 loop is CASSDSAGGGADTQYF. The CDR3 DNA follows: TGTGCCAGCAGTGACTCTGCGGGAGGTGGGGCAGATACGCAGTATTTT.

The chain combines TRBV10-3 with TRBJ2-1, with D possibly TRBD2 on 5 matching bases. The CDR3 contains 13 residues. Germline V gene data show CDR1 as ENHRY and CDR2 as SYGVKD. V lost 10 bases and J lost 4, with 14 bases in between. The CDR3: CATRYGDYNEQFF. The CDR3 region has the DNA TGTGCCACCCGCTACGGGGATTACAATGAGCAGTTCTTC.

V and J are TRBV30 and TRBJ2-2; D is unclear. The germline V and J ends were trimmed by 0 bases and 4 bases, with 9 bases remaining between them. The length of the CDR3 is 14 residues. CDR1 is GTSNPN, CDR2 SVGIG, per germline (reference sequence). This CDR3 is CAWSVTSGTGELFF. CDR3 nucleotides: TGTGCCTGGAGTGTTACATCAGGCACCGGGGAGCTGTTTTTT.

This rearrangement joins TRBV6-5 to TRBJ1-3; D is ambiguous. The germline V gene has CDR1 MNHEY and CDR2 SVGAGI. The CDR3 extends over 14 amino acids. The germline V and J ends were trimmed by 4 bases and 4 bases, with 11 bases remaining between them. The CDR3 loop is CASSWSGPGNTIYF. The CDR3 nucleotides are TGTGCCAGCAGTTGGTCGGGTCCAGGAAACACCATATATTTT.

This chain uses TRBV18 with TRBJ1-5, with no clear D. There are 14 residues in the CDR3. Germline lookup yields CDR1 KGHSH and CDR2 LQKENI. V lost 3 bases to trimming and J lost 4 bases, with 10 bases between them. CDR3 sequence: CASSPNAGNQPQHF. In DNA, the CDR3 is TGTGCCAGCTCACCGAACGCGGGGAATCAGCCCCAGCATTTT.

This chain connects TRBV6-6 to TRBJ2-1; 7 bases are a match to TRBD2. V was clipped by 4 bases and J by 7 bases; unmatched bases: 7. CDR3 length: 14 amino acids. Germline loops: CDR1 MNHNY, CDR2 SVGAGI (reference sequence). CDR3 amino acids: CASSLTLAANEQFF. In DNA, the CDR3 is TGTGCCAGCAGTTTAACTCTAGCGGCTAATGAGCAGTTCTTC.

The rearrangement uses TRBV10-3 and TRBJ1-5; D ambiguous. CDR1 and CDR2 from the germline V gene are ENHRY and SYGVKD. Trimming pared 8 bases from V and 0 bases from J, leaving 5 bases between. CDR3 length: 12 amino acids. The CDR3 DNA sequence: TGTGCCATCCGCGATAGCAATCAGCCCCAGCATTTT. Amino acid sequence: CAIRDSNQPQHF.

The V and J genes are TRBV7-9 and TRBJ2-5; 8 nucleotides line up with TRBD1. Trimming cost V 5 bases and J 9 bases; bases outside gene matches: 11. The CDR3 spans 14 residues. Germline assignment: CDR1 SEHNR and CDR2 FQNEAQ (reference sequence). CDR3 nucleotides: TGTGCCAGCAGCCCCGGGACAGGCGAGGGGGCCCAGTACTTC. Its protein is CASSPGTGEGAQYF.

The J gene is TRBJ1-1, the V gene TRBV10-3; D is possibly TRBD1 (6 bases). CDR3 length: 14 residues. Trimming took 3 bases from V and 4 from J, leaving 12 bases between them. The germline V gene encodes CDR1 ENHRY and CDR2 SYGVKD. The DNA for the CDR3 is TGTGCCATCAGTGAACAGGGCTGGGGCACTGAAGCTTTCTTT. Its protein product is CAISEQGWGTEAFF.

The V gene is TRBV12-3 or TRBV12-4, the J gene TRBJ2-7; the match to TRBD1 covers 7 bases. The CDR3 contains 13 residues. V lost 4 bases and J lost 1; bases outside the gene matches: 1. The CDR3 region is CASSSDRSYEQYF. The CDR3 DNA is TGTGCCAGCAGTTCGGACAGGTCCTACGAGCAGTACTTC.